The clone carrying this T cell receptor beta chain showed up just a few times. These data belong to a study of blood T cell repertoires in COVID-19. Overall study: The analysed material was cDNA or gDNA that came from T cells, B-cell-depleted T cells, or PBMCs.

Produced via immunoSEQ multiplex PCR; TCRdb's table is partial and in-frame only. The table includes a few hundred thousand clones, 80% to 90% detected once. The participants were between about 18 and 90 years old and came from some 25 US areas. Cohort allocation depended upon clinical history that participants reported. The CDR3 totals 14 residues. Germline V gives CDR1 MRHNA, CDR2 SNTAGT. V lost 3 bases and J 0 bases, leaving 6 bases between the germline ends. The chain combines TRBV6-4 with TRBJ1-5; no definite D call. Input material: PBMCs or T cells enriched from blood (not recorded which). This TCR was recovered from a woman in her twenties or thirties who had recovered from COVID-19. The DNA of the CDR3 is TGTGCCAGCAGTGAATCAGATAGCAATCAGCCCCAGCATTTT. It specifies CASSESDSNQPQHF.